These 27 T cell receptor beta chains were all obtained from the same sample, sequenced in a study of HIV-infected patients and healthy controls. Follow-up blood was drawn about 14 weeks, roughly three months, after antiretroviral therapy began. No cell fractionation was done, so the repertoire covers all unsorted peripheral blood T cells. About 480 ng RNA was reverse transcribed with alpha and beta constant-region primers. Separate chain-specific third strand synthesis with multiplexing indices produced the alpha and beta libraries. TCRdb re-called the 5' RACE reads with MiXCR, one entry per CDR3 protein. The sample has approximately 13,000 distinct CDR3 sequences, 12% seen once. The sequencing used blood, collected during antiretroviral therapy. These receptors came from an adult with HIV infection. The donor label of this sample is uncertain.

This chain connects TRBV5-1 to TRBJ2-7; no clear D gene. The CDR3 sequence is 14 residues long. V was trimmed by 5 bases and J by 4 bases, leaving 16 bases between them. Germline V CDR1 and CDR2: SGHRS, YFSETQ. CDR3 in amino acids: CASRPTGQPYEQYF. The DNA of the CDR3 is TGCGCCAGCAGACCGACCGGGCAGCCTTACGAGCAGTACTTC.

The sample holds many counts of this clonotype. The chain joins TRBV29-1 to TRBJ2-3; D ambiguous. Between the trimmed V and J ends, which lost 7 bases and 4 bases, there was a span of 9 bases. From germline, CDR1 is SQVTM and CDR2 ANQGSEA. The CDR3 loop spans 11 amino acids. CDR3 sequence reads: CSAADSDTQYF. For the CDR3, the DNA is TGCAGCGCGGCAGATTCAGATACGCAGTATTTT.

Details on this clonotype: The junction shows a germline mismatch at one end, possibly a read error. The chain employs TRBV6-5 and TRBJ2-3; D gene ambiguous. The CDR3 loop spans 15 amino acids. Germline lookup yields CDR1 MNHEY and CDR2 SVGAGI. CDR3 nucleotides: TGTGCCAGTAGTTACTCGTTCCCGGATTCAGATACGCAGTATTTT. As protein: CASSYSFPDSDTQYF.

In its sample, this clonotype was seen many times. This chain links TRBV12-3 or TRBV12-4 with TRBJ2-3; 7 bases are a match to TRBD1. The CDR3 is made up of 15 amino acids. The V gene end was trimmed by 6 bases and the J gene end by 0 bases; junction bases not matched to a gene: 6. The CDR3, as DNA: TGTGCCAGCAGCCTCCTGGGACAGAGCACAGATACGCAGTATTTT. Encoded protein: CASSLLGQSTDTQYF.

The CDR3 nucleotides read TGTGCCAGCTCCCCTCGGACGATACGATACGAGCAGTACTTC. Translated: CASSPRTIRYEQYF. The rearrangement links TRBV27 to TRBJ2-7; D is uncertain. This CDR3 has 14 amino acids. Germline CDR1 and CDR2: MNHEY and SMNVEV (reference sequence). Deletions cut 8 bases from V and 4 bases from J, with 18 bases between.

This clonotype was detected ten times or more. The CDR3 coding sequence is TGTGCCAGCAGCTTAGTGGCTAGCGGGAGGACAGATACGCAGTATTTT. It yields the protein CASSLVASGRTDTQYF. This chain connects TRBV7-2 to TRBJ2-3, with 11 bases aligning to TRBD2. Germline CDR1 SGHTA, CDR2 FQGNSA. V dropped 1 base and J dropped 3; count of bases not matched to a gene: 3. The CDR3 totals 16 residues. Variable domain in full (rest from reference TRBV7-2 and TRBJ2-3): GAGVSQSPSNKVTEKGKDVELRCDPISGHTALYWYRQSLGQGLEFLIYFQGNSAPDKSGLPSDRFSAERTGGSVSTLTIQRTQQEDSAVYLCASSLVASGRTDTQYFGPGTRLTVL.

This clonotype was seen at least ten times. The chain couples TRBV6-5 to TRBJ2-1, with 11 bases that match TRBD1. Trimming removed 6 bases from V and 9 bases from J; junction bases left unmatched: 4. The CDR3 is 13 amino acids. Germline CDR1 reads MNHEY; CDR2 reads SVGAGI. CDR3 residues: CASSRDRGAEQFF. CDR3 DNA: TGTGCCAGCAGCCGGGACAGGGGGGCTGAGCAGTTCTTC.

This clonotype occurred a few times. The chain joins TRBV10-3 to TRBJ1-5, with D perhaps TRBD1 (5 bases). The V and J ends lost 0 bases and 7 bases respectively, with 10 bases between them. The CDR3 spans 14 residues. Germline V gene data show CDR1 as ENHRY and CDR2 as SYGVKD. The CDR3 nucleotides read TGTGCCATCAGTGAGTCGGGGGGTAAGCAGCCCCAGCATTTT. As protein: CAISESGGKQPQHF.

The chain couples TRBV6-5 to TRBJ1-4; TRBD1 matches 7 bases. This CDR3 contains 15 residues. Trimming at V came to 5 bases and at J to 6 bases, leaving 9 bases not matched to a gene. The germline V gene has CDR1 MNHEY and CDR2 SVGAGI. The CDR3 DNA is TGTGCCAGCAGTCCATCCGGGACAGTCCATGAAAAACTGTTTTTT. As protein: CASSPSGTVHEKLFF.

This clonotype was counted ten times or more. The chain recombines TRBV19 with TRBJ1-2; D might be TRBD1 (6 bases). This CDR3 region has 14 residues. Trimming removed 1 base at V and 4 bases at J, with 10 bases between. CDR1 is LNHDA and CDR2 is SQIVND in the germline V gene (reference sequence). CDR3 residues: CASSIGNRVYGYTF. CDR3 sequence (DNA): TGTGCCAGTAGTATAGGGAACAGGGTCTATGGCTACACCTTC.

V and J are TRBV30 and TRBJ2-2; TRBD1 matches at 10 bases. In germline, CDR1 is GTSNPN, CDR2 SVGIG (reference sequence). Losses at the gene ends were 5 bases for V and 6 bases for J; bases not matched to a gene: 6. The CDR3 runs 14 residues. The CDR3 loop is CAWDRGLRAGELFF. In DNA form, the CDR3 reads TGTGCCTGGGACAGGGGGCTAAGGGCCGGGGAGCTGTTTTTT.

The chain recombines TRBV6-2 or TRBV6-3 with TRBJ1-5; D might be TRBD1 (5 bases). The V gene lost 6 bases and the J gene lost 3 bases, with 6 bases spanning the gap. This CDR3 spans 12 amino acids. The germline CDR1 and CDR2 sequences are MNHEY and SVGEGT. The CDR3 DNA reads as TGTGCCAGCAGGGACAACAATCAGCCCCAGCATTTT. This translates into CASRDNNQPQHF.

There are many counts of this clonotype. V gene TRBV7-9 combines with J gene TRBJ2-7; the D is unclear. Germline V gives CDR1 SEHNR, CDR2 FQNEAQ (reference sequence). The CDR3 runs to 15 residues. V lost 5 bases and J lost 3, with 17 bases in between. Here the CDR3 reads CASSGLRSPHYEQYF. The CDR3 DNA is TGTGCCAGCAGCGGCCTTAGGAGTCCTCACTACGAGCAGTACTTC.

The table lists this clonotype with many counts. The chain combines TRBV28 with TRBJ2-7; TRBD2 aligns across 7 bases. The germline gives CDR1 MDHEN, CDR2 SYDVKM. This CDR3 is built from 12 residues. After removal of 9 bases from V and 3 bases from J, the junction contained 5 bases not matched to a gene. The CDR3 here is CASLGLNYEQYF. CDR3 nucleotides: TGTGCCAGTTTGGGACTAAACTACGAGCAGTACTTC.

The CDR3 bases are TGTGCCAGCAGCTTGCAGACAGGGAGCTCCTACAATGAGCAGTTCTTC. The encoded protein is CASSLQTGSSYNEQFF. The gene calls are TRBV7-9 and TRBJ2-1; TRBD1 aligns across 7 bases. J gave up 0 bases and V 3 bases, and 5 bases lay outside the gene matches. Germline lookup yields CDR1 SEHNR and CDR2 FQNEAQ (reference sequence). The CDR3 totals 16 residues.

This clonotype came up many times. The DNA of the CDR3 is TGCGCCAGCAGCGACAGGAATTATAATTCACCCCTCCACTTT. Its translation: CASSDRNYNSPLHF. The chain links TRBV10-2 to TRBJ1-6; D is possibly TRBD1 (6 bases). The V gene's germline CDR1 is WSHSY and CDR2 SAAADI. V was shortened by 6 bases and J by 4 bases, with 10 bases between the two germline ends. The CDR3 runs 14 residues.

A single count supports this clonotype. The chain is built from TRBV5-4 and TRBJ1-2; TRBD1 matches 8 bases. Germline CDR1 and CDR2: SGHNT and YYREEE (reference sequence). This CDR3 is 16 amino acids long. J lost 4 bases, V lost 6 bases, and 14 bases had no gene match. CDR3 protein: CASTTGQESVGYGYTF. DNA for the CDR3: TGTGCCAGCACCACGGGACAGGAGTCAGTTGGCTATGGCTACACCTTC. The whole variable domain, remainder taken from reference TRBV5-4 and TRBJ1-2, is ETGVTQSPTHLIKTRGQQVTLRCSSQSGHNTVSWYQQALGQGPQFIFQYYREEENGRGNFPPRFSGLQFPNYSSELNVNALELDDSALYLCASTTGQESVGYGYTFGSGTRLTVV.

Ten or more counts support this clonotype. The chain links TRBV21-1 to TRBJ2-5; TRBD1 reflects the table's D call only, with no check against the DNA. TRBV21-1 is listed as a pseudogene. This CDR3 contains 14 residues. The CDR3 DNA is TGTGCCAGCGGAGGGGGCGGCAGACAAGAGACCCAGTACTTC. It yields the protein CASGGGGRQETQYF.

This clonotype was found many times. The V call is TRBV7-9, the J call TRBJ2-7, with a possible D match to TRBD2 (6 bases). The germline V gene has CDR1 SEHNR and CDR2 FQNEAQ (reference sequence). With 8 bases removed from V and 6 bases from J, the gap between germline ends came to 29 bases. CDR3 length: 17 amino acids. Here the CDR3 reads CASGLLITTVGGGEQYF. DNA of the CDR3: TGTGCCAGCGGTCTCCTGATAACGACAGTCGGGGGAGGCGAGCAGTACTTC.

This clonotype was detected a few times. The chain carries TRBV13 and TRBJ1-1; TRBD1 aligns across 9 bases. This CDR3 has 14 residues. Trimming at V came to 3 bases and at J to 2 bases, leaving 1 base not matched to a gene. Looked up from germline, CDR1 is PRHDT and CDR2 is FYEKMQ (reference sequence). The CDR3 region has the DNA TGTGCCAGCAGCTTGGGACAGGGAAACACTGAAGCTTTCTTT. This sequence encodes CASSLGQGNTEAFF. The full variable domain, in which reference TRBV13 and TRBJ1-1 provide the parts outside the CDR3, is AAGVIQSPRHLIKEKRETATLKCYPIPRHDTVYWYQQGPGQDPQFLISFYEKMQSDKGSIPDRFSAQQFSDYHSELNMSSLELGDSALYFCASSLGQGNTEAFFGQGTRLTVV.

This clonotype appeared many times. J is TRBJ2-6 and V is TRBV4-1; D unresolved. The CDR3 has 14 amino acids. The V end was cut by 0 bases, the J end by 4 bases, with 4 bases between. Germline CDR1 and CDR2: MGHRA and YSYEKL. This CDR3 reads CASSQDWGANVLTF. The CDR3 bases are TGCGCCAGCAGCCAAGATTGGGGGGCCAACGTCCTGACTTTC.

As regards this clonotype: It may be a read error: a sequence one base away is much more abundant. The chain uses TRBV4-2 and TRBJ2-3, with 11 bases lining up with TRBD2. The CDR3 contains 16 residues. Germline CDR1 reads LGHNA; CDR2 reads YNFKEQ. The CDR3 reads CGSSARTSGRTDTQYF. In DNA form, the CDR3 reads TGTGGCAGCAGCGCCCGGACTAGCGGGCGCACAGATACGCAGTATTTT.

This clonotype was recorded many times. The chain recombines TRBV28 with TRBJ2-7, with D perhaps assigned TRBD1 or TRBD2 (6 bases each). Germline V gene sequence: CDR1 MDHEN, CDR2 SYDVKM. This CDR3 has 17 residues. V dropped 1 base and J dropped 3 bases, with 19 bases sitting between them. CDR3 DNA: TGTGCCAGCAGTTTATCACGAGGGGGGCGAATCAACTACGAGCAGTACTTC. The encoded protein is CASSLSRGGRINYEQYF.

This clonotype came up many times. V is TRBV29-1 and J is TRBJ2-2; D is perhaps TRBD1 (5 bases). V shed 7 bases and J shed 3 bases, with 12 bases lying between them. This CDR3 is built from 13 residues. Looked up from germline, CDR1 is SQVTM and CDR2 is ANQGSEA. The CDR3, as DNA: TGCAGCGCTTCGGAAGGGGACACCGGGGAGCTGTTTTTT. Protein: CSASEGDTGELFF.

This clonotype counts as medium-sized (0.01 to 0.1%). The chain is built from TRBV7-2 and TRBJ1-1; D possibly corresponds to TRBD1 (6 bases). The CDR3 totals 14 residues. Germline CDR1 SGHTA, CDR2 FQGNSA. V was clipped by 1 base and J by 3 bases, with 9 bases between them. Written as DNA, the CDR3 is TGTGCCAGCAGCTTAGGAGGGGGATACACTGAAGCTTTCTTT. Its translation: CASSLGGGYTEAFF.

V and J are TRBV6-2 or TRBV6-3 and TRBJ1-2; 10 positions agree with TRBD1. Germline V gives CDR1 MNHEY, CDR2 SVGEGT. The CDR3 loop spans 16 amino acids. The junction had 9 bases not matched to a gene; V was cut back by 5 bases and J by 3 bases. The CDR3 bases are TGTGCCAGCAGTCGGGACAGGGGCTTTCAGGACTATGGCTACACCTTC. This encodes CASSRDRGFQDYGYTF.

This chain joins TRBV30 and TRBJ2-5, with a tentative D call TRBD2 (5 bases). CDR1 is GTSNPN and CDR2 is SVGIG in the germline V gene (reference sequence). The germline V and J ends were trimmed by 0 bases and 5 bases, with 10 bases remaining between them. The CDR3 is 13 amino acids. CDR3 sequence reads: CAWSVMRVETQYF. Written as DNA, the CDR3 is TGTGCCTGGAGTGTAATGAGGGTTGAGACCCAGTACTTC. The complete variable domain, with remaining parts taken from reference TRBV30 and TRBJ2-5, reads SQTIHQWPATLVQPVGSPLSLECTVEGTSNPNLYWYRQAAGRGLQLLFYSVGIGQISSEVPQNLSASRPQDRQFILSSKKLLLSDSGFYLCAWSVMRVETQYFGPGTRLLVL.